These 5 T cell receptor beta chains share one sample of origin, sequenced in a study of cytomegalovirus exposure and HLA in healthy donors (dated by TCRdb to 2016 to 2017). Preparation of the library involved the immunoSEQ multiplex PCR assay. For the multiplex PCR, a mixture combining 60 forward primers for TCR Vbeta segments and 13 reverse primers for TCR Jbeta segments was used. The table comes from immuneACCESS by way of TCRdb, which keeps in-frame sequences with V and J called. Part of the clones is missing from these tables; in studies checked, under half for an unresolved V gene and the rest for unknown reasons. The sample records over 110,000 clones, 75% to 85% of which are singletons. The ten largest account for around 4.1% of the sample. Source material: PBMCs. These TCRs come from a man aged 35 to 55 in good health and CMV-seronegative.

With regard to this clone: The same CDR3 is also encoded by other DNA sequences in this sample. The chain links TRBV5-1 to TRBJ1-6; weak D call: TRBD1 (5 bases). This CDR3 spans 12 amino acids. The V end was cut by 4 bases, the J end by 8 bases, with 7 bases between. Germline assignment: CDR1 SGHRS and CDR2 YFSETQ. CDR3 nucleotide sequence: TGCGCCAGCAGCCCGGGGGATTCACCCCTCCACTTT. It is translated as CASSPGDSPLHF.

CDR3 residues: CSTQRASDRVYGYTF. The CDR3, as DNA: TGCAGCACCCAAAGAGCATCCGACAGGGTCTATGGCTACACCTTC. The gene calls are TRBV29-1 and TRBJ1-2; 7 bases line up with TRBD1. The V gene's germline CDR1 is SQVTM and CDR2 ANQGSEA. J was trimmed by 4 bases and V by 8 bases; bases with no gene match: 16. The CDR3 is made up of 15 amino acids.

This chain joins TRBV30 and TRBJ1-2; TRBD1 matches at 8 bases. This CDR3 spans 16 amino acids. Germline CDR1 GTSNPN, CDR2 SVGIG (reference sequence). V trimming: 8 bases; J trimming: 4 bases; junction bases outside the gene matches: 18. For the CDR3, the DNA is TGTGCCGGCATAGCGAGGAGGACAGGGAATATCTATGGCTACACCTTC. Translating it yields CAGIARRTGNIYGYTF. Complete variable domain (other parts from reference TRBV30 and TRBJ1-2): SQTIHQWPATLVQPVGSPLSLECTVEGTSNPNLYWYRQAAGRGLQLLFYSVGIGQISSEVPQNLSASRPQDRQFILSSKKLLLSDSGFYLCAGIARRTGNIYGYTFGSGTRLTVV.

The rearrangement uses TRBV5-6 and TRBJ1-2; the match to TRBD1 covers 8 bases. Germline V lookup: CDR1 SGHDT, CDR2 YYEEEE. This CDR3 is 17 amino acids long. The J segment lost 0 bases and the V segment lost 4 bases, leaving 11 bases of the junction unmatched. For the CDR3, the DNA is TGTGCCAGCAGCCCGACAGGGGCAGGGGCCCCTAACTATGGCTACACCTTC. Its translation: CASSPTGAGAPNYGYTF.

The chain uses TRBV5-1 and TRBJ1-5; no clear D gene. The V end lost 4 bases, the J end lost 4 bases, and 15 bases lay between the germline ends. Per the germline V gene, CDR1 is SGHRS and CDR2 is YFSETQ. The CDR3 has 15 residues. CDR3 sequence (DNA): TGCGCCAGCAGCCCCGACGGCCGCGGGAATCAGCCCCAGCATTTT. Protein sequence: CASSPDGRGNQPQHF. Full variable domain (rest looked up from reference TRBV5-1 and TRBJ1-5): KAGVTQTPRYLIKTRGQQVTLSCSPISGHRSVSWYQQTPGQGLQFLFEYFSETQRNKGNFPGRFSGRQFSNSRSEMNVSTLELGDSALYLCASSPDGRGNQPQHFGDGTRLSIL.